The entry that follows covers one T cell receptor beta chain sequence. The data stem from a study of blood T cell repertoires in COVID-19. The V end lost 4 bases, the J end lost 5 bases, and 15 bases lay between the germline ends. CDR1 is SGHNT, CDR2 YYREEE, per germline (reference sequence). The CDR3 loop spans 14 amino acids. The data were produced by immunoSEQ multiplex PCR, yet TCRdb's version contains in-frame clones alone and is incomplete. The sample lists roughly 86,000 clones; about 85% were seen once. This receptor was obtained from an elderly woman with COVID-19, enrolled during active disease. V usage is TRBV5-4 and J usage is TRBJ1-1; possible D gene TRBD1, 6 bases. Specimen: peripheral blood. The CDR3 bases are TGTGCCAGCAGCCCGGCCCTAGACAGGACTGAAGCTTTCTTT. Residues: CASSPALDRTEAFF.